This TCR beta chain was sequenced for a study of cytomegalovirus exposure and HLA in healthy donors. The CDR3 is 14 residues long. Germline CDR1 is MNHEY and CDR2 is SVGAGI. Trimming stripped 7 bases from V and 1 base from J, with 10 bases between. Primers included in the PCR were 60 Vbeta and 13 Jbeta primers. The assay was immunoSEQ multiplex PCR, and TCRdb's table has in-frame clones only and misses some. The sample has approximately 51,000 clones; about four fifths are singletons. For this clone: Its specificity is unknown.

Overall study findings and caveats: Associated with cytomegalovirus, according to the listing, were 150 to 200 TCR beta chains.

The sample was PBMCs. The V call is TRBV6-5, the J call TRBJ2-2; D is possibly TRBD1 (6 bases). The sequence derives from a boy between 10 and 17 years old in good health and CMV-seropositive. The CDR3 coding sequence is TGTGCCAGCAAATGGGGGCAGAACACCGGGGAGCTGTTTTTT. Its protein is CASKWGQNTGELFF.